The rows below give T cell receptor beta chains drawn from one sample of a study of blood T cell repertoires in COVID-19. Produced via immunoSEQ multiplex PCR; TCRdb's table is partial and in-frame only. The data contain some 71,000 clones, about nine tenths of them singletons. The specimen was peripheral blood. The source of these receptors is a man in his thirties or forties with acute or convalescent COVID-19. Both conserved end residues are part of each CDR3. The D gene is left open where the match is weak. Some rows have no size entry. The others give once, few or many, or a class for an expanded clone.

d_call	v_call	clone_size	j_call	cdr3_aa
-	TRBV18	-	TRBJ1-2	CASSPISNRVDYGYTF
TRBD1	TRBV19	-	TRBJ1-5	CATKKSRQGLFDSNQPQHF
TRBD1	TRBV7-3	-	TRBJ1-2	CASSMAGGALVGYTF
-	TRBV6-5	-	TRBJ1-5	CASSRGGLNQPQHF
TRBD1	TRBV30	-	TRBJ2-1	CAWSGDRGSYNEQFF
-	TRBV30	-	TRBJ2-3	CAWSVRGGAGDTQYF
-	TRBV3-1/TRBV3-2	-	TRBJ1-2	CASSQEDTAFSGYTF
-	TRBV5-1	-	TRBJ1-1	CASSLMSATMNTEAFF
TRBD1	TRBV7-8	-	TRBJ2-6	CASSLVVRTGASSGANVLTF
-	TRBV6-5	-	TRBJ1-1	CASSYGPTRAEAFF
-	TRBV9	-	TRBJ2-1	CASSVEDSIRSYNEQFF
TRBD2	TRBV7-8	-	TRBJ2-3	CASSTWTSGRTDTQYF
-	TRBV7-2	-	TRBJ1-2	CASSSTFNYGYTF
-	TRBV24-1	-	TRBJ2-1	CATSDLSRDTNEQFF
-	TRBV27	-	TRBJ2-1	CASSERGPLYNEQFF
-	TRBV11-2	-	TRBJ1-4	CASSLSLNNEKLFF
TRBD2	TRBV12-3/TRBV12-4	-	TRBJ2-1	CASSSLAGGLLF
-	TRBV19	-	TRBJ2-1	CASTGGNYNEQFF
TRBD1	TRBV19	-	TRBJ1-5	CASRLFFQGAERGLGNQPQHF
TRBD1	TRBV19	-	TRBJ1-2	CASSIASGTGLNYGYTF
-	TRBV4-1	-	TRBJ1-2	CASSQGSGISYGYTF
-	TRBV29-1	once	TRBJ2-3	CSVERAAAGDTQYF
-	TRBV11-3	-	TRBJ2-3	CASSVAGTDTQYF
-	TRBV7-2	-	TRBJ1-4	CASSLRGSVNEKLFF
TRBD1	TRBV5-6	-	TRBJ1-3	CASSGDSLGNSGNTIYF
TRBD1	TRBV9	-	TRBJ2-4	CASSGDSRIQYF
TRBD1	TRBV18	-	TRBJ1-6	CASSSTRGPNSPLHF
TRBD1	TRBV24-1	-	TRBJ2-1	CATSAAGTGKNEQFF
TRBD2	TRBV2	-	TRBJ2-4	CASRTSGNQYF
TRBD1	TRBV4-2	few	TRBJ1-2	CASSLNREQGAKYGYTF
-	TRBV6-6	-	TRBJ1-5	CASRDKILMGNQPQHF
-	TRBV11-2	-	TRBJ1-1	CASSLPVNTEAFF
-	TRBV9	-	TRBJ1-4	CASSERGTNEKLFF
TRBD2	TRBV5-5	-	TRBJ2-7	CASSWTSATYEQYF
TRBD1	TRBV6-6	once	TRBJ2-1	CASSPGTAHNEQFF
-	TRBV19	few	TRBJ1-1	CASTQPRVYTEAFF
TRBD2	TRBV3-1/TRBV3-2	-	TRBJ2-3	CASSQLAGGGDTQYF
TRBD1	TRBV18	-	TRBJ1-3	CASSPRTWTGAYSGNTIYF
TRBD1	TRBV6-5	-	TRBJ2-5	CASSTPGGQKTQYF
TRBD1	TRBV18	-	TRBJ1-1	CASSPQVDRVYTEAFF